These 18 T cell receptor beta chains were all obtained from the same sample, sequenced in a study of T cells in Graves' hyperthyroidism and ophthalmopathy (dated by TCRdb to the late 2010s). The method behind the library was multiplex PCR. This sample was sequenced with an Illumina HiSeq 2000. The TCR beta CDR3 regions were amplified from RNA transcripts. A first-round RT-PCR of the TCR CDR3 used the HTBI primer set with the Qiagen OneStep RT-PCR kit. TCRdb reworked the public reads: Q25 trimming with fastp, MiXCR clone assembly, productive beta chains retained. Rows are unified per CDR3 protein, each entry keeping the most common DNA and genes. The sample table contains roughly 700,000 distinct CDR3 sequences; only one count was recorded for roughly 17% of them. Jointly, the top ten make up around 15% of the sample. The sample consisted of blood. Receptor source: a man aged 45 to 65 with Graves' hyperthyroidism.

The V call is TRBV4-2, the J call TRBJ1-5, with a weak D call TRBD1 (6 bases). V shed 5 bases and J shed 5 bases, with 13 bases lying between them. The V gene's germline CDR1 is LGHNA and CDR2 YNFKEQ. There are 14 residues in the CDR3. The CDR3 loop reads CASSKGGSDQPQHF. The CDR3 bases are TGTGCCAGCAGCAAGGGGGGGTCGGATCAGCCCCAGCATTTT.

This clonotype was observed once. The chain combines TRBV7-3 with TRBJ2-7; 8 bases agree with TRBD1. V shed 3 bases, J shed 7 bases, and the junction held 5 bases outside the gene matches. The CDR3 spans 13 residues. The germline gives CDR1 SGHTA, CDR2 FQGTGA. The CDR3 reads CASSFTTGGEQYF. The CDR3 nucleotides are TGTGCCAGCAGCTTTACCACAGGGGGTGAGCAGTACTTC.

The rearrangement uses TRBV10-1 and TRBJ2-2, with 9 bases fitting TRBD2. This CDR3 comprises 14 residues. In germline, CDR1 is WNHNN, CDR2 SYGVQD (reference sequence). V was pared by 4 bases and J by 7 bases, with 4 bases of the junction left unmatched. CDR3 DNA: TGCGCCAGCAGTGCAGCGGGAGGTATCGGGGAGCTGTTTTTT. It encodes CASSAAGGIGELFF.

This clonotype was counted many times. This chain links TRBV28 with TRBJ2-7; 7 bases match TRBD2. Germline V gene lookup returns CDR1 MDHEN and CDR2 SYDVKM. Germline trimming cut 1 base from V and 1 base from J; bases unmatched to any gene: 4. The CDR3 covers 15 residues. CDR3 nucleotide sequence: TGTGCCAGCAGTTTATTTGGGCGGGAGTCCTACGAGCAGTACTTC. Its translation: CASSLFGRESYEQYF.

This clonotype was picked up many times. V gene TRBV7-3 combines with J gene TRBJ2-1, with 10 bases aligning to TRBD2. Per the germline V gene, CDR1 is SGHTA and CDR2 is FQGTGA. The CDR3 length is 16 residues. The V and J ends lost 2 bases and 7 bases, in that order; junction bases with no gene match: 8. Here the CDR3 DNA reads TGTGCCAGCAGCTTAGAGTTAGCGGGAGGCCGGAATGAGCAGTTCTTC. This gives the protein CASSLELAGGRNEQFF.

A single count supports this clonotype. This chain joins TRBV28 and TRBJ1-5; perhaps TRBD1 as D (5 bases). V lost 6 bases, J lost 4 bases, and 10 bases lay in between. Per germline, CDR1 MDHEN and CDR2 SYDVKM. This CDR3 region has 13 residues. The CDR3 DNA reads TGTGCCAGCAGCCTTAGGACAAATCAGCCCCAGCATTTT. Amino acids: CASSLRTNQPQHF. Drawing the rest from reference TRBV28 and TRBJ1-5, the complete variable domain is DVKVTQSSRYLVKRTGEKVFLECVQDMDHENMFWYRQDPGLGLRLIYFSYDVKMKEKGDIPEGYSVSREKKERFSLILESASTNQTSMYLCASSLRTNQPQHFGDGTRLSIL.

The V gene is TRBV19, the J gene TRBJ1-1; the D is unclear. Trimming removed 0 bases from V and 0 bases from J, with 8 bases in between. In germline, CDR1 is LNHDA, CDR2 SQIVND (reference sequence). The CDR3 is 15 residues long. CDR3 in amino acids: CASSIDFRVNTEAFF. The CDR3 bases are TGTGCCAGTAGTATAGATTTCCGAGTGAACACTGAAGCTTTCTTT.

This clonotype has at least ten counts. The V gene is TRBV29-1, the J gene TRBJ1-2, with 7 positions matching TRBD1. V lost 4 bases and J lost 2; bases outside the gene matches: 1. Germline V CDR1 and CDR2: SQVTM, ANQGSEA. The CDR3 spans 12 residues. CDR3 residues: CSVVGQNYGYTF. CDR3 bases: TGCAGCGTTGTGGGACAGAACTATGGCTACACCTTC.

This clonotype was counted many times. The DNA of the CDR3 is TGTGCCAGCAGCTTAGCCCGACCGGGACAGGGGGCCTCTGGGGCCAACGTCCTGACTTTC. Protein product: CASSLARPGQGASGANVLTF. The rearrangement uses TRBV7-8 and TRBJ2-6; 12 bases map to TRBD1. The CDR3 loop spans 20 amino acids. V lost 0 bases, J lost 0 bases, and 6 bases stayed unmatched. Germline-derived CDR1 and CDR2 are SGHVS and FQNEAQ.

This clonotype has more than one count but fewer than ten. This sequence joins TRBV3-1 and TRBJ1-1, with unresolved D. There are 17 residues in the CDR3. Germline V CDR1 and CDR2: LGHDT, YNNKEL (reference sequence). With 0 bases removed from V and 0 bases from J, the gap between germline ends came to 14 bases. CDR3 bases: TGTGCCAGCAGCCAAGATCTTGGCAGCCTCATGAACACTGAAGCTTTCTTT. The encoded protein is CASSQDLGSLMNTEAFF. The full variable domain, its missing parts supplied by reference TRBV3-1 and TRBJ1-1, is DTAVSQTPKYLVTQMGNDKSIKCEQNLGHDTMYWYKQDSKKFLKIMFSYNNKELIINETVPNRFSPKSPDKAHLNLHINSLELGDSAVYFCASSQDLGSLMNTEAFFGQGTRLTVV.

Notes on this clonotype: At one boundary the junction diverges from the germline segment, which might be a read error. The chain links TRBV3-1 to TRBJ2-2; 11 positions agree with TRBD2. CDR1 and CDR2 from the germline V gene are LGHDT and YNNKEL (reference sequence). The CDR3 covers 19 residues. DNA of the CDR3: TGTGCCAGCAGTCCCGGTCCCGGGACTAGCGGTCCTTACACCGGGGAGCTGTCTTTT. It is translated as CASSPGPGTSGPYTGELSF.

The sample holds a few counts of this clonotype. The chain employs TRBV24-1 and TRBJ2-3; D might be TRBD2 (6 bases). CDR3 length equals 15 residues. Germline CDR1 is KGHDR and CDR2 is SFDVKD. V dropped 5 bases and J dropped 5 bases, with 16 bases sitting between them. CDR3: CATSATSLRGDTQYF. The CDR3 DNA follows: TGTGCCACCAGTGCTACTAGCCTTCGGGGAGATACGCAGTATTTT.

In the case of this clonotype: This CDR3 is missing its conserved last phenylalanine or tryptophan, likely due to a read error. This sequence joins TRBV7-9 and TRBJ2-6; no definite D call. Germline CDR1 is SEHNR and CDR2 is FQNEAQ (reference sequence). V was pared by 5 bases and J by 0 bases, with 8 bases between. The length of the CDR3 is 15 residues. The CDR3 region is CASSRTISGANVLTS. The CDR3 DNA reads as TGTGCCAGCAGCCGAACGATCTCTGGGGCCAACGTCCTGACTTCC.

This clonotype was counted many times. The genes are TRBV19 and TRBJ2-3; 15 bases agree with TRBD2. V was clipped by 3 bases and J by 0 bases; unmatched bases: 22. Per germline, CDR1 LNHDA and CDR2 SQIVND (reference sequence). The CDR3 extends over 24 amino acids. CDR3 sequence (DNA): TGTGCCAGTAGTATTAATCCGACAGCGGGACTAGCGGGAGGAGAGGCTACTAGCACAGATACGCAGTATTTT. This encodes CASSINPTAGLAGGEATSTDTQYF.

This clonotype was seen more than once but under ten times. The CDR3 spells CASSQEGAETQYF. The CDR3, as DNA: TGCGCCAGCAGCCAAGAAGGGGCAGAGACCCAGTACTTC. The gene calls are TRBV4-1 and TRBJ2-5; perhaps TRBD1 as D (5 bases). V was cut by 0 bases and J by 4 bases, with 6 bases left in between. CDR3 length: 13 amino acids. Germline-derived CDR1 and CDR2 are MGHRA and YSYEKL.

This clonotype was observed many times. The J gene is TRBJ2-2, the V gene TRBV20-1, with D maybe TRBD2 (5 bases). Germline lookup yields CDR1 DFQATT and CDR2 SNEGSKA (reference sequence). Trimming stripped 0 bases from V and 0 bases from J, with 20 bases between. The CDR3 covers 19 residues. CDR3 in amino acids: CSARDGGQFHFANTGELFF. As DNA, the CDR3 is TGCAGTGCTAGAGATGGCGGGCAGTTCCACTTCGCGAACACCGGGGAGCTGTTTTTT.

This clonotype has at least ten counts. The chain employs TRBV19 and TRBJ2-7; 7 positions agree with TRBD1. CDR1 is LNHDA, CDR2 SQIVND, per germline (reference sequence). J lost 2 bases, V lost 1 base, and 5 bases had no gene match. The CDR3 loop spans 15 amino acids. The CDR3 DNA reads TGTGCCAGTAGTATAGCCGAGACAGGGCCCTACGAGCAGTACTTC. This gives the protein CASSIAETGPYEQYF.

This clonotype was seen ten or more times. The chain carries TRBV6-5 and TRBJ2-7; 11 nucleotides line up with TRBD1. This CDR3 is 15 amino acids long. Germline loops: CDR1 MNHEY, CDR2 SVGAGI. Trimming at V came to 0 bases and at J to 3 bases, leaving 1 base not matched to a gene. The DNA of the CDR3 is TGTGCCAGCAGTTACTCGGGACAGGGGGACTACGAGCAGTACTTC. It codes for CASSYSGQGDYEQYF.